One sample yielded the 10 T cell receptor beta chains listed below, sequenced in a study of Ad26.COV2.S vaccination and SARS-CoV-2 variants. Clones were read by immunoSEQ multiplex PCR, and TCRdb kept only the in-frame ones, dropping some. Found here are approximately 350,000 clones, around 86% of them singletons; the top ten hold around 3.5%. Regarding treatment: some 19 received Ad26.COV2.S at low or high dose, single or two shots; 5 received placebo; per-sample allocation not given. At day 63 after the first vaccine or placebo injection, samples were drawn. The sequencing used peripheral blood, collected in a trial of Ad26.COV2.S vaccine versus placebo. All receptors derive from a person between 18 and 59 years old who received the Ad26.COV2.S COVID-19 vaccine or a placebo.

The gene calls are TRBV11-2 and TRBJ2-7; TRBD1 might be the D (6 bases). The CDR3 runs 15 residues. V was cut by 4 bases and J by 3 bases, with 16 bases left in between. Looked up from germline, CDR1 is SGHAT and CDR2 is FQNNGV. CDR3 residues: CASSSRGSTDYEQYF. In DNA form, the CDR3 reads TGTGCCAGCAGCTCAAGGGGGTCTACGGACTACGAGCAGTACTTC.

Notes on this clone: A junction boundary mismatches the germline segment, possibly from a read error. This chain links TRBV7-9 with TRBJ1-2; 7 bases agree with TRBD1. The CDR3 has 14 residues. Germline CDR1 and CDR2: SEHNR and FQNEAQ (reference sequence). The CDR3 is CASSLARTGGPSDF. For the CDR3, the DNA is TGTGCCAGCAGCTTAGCCCGGACAGGCGGACCATCAGACTTC. Looking up the rest from reference TRBV7-9 and TRBJ1-2 gives the full variable domain: DTGVSQNPRHKITKRGQNVTFRCDPISEHNRLYWYRQTLGQGPEFLTYFQNEAQLEKSRLLSDRFSAERPKGSFSTLEIQRTEQGDSAMYLCASSLARTGGPSDFGSGTRLTVV.

The genes are TRBV7-9 and TRBJ1-4, with D unresolved. Germline V gene data show CDR1 as SEHNR and CDR2 as FQNEAQ (reference sequence). Trimming pared 2 bases from V and 0 bases from J, leaving 10 bases between. This CDR3 spans 16 amino acids. This CDR3 reads CASSLKIATTNEKLFF. As DNA, the CDR3 is TGTGCCAGCAGCTTAAAGATCGCTACAACTAATGAAAAACTGTTTTTT. The full variable domain, completed using reference TRBV7-9 and TRBJ1-4, is DTGVSQNPRHKITKRGQNVTFRCDPISEHNRLYWYRQTLGQGPEFLTYFQNEAQLEKSRLLSDRFSAERPKGSFSTLEIQRTEQGDSAMYLCASSLKIATTNEKLFFGSGTQLSVL.

This chain joins TRBV6-4 and TRBJ2-2; maybe TRBD1 (5 bases). This CDR3 region has 14 residues. The V gene lost 5 bases and the J gene lost 1 base, with 8 bases spanning the gap. Germline V lookup: CDR1 MRHNA, CDR2 SNTAGT. The CDR3 sequence is CASSFTGNTGELFF. The CDR3 DNA reads as TGTGCCAGCAGTTTTACAGGGAACACCGGGGAGCTGTTTTTT.

J is TRBJ2-7 and V is TRBV27; 8 bases fit TRBD2. The CDR3 covers 18 residues. The V gene's germline CDR1 is MNHEY and CDR2 SMNVEV (reference sequence). V shed 4 bases and J 1 base; nucleotides not matched to a gene: 15. The CDR3 region is CASSSLLPLAGRSYEQYF. The CDR3 DNA sequence: TGTGCCAGCAGTTCCCTCCTTCCTTTAGCGGGGAGGTCCTACGAGCAGTACTTC.

This rearrangement joins TRBV6-5 to TRBJ1-5; D is perhaps TRBD1 (6 bases). CDR3 size: 14 residues. Germline V gives CDR1 MNHEY, CDR2 SVGAGI. V lost 7 bases and J 0 bases, leaving 10 bases between the germline ends. The CDR3 loop is CASIDRSSNQPQHF. CDR3 nucleotide sequence: TGTGCCAGCATCGACAGGAGTAGCAATCAGCCCCAGCATTTT.

The V and J genes are TRBV11-2 and TRBJ1-3; D possibly corresponds to TRBD1 (5 bases). Germline CDR1 and CDR2: SGHAT and FQNNGV. V lost 5 bases and J 0 bases, leaving 8 bases between the germline ends. The CDR3 totals 14 residues. The CDR3 nucleotides read TGTGCCAGCAGCCCCCAGGGCTCTGGAAACACCATATATTTT. Protein: CASSPQGSGNTIYF.

The rearrangement links TRBV5-4 to TRBJ1-1, with D tentatively TRBD1 (6 bases). Looked up from germline, CDR1 is SGHNT and CDR2 is YYREEE (reference sequence). The CDR3 is 14 amino acids. Deletions cut 0 bases from V and 11 bases from J, with 17 bases between. This CDR3 is CASSLVTGREEAFF. As DNA, the CDR3 is TGTGCCAGCAGCTTGGTAACAGGGAGAGAAGAGGCTTTCTTT.

V usage is TRBV9 and J usage is TRBJ1-1, with D unresolved. The CDR3 is made up of 14 amino acids. Germline V CDR1 and CDR2: SGDLS, YYNGEE. The germline V and J ends were trimmed by 4 bases and 0 bases, with 10 bases remaining between them. CDR3 amino acids: CASSPEAVNTEAFF. DNA for the CDR3: TGTGCCAGCAGCCCCGAGGCAGTGAACACTGAAGCTTTCTTT.

The chain joins TRBV6-1 to TRBJ2-6, with 8 bases that match TRBD2. This CDR3 spans 13 amino acids. Germline V gives CDR1 MNHNS, CDR2 SASEGT. Trimming took 2 bases from V and 11 from J; bases not matched to a gene: 2. The DNA of the CDR3 is TGTGCCAGCAGTGAACCGGGGGGGTACGTCCTGACTTTC. Its protein is CASSEPGGYVLTF.